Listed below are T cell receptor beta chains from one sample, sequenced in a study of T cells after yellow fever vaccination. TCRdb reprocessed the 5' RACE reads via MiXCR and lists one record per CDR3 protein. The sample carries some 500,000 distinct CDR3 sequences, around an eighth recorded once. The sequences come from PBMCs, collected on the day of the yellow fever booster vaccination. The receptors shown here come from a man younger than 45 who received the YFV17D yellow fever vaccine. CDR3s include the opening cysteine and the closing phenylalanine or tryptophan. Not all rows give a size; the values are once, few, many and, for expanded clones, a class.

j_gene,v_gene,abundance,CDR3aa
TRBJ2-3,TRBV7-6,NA,CASSIQTGGPTDTQYF
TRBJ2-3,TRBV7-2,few,CASSSLGLQDTQYF
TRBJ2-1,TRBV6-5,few,CASSYSGGFNEQFF
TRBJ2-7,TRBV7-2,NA,CASSLVGAEQYF
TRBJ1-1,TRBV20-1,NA,CSARDRSPLTNTEAFF
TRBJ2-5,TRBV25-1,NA,CASRHAGRAETQYF
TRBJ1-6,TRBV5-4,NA,CASSFGGWQGSPLHF
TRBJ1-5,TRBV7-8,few,CASSSHRESNQPQHF
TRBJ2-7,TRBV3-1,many,CASSQTPYEQYF
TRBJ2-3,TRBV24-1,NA,CATNLRQASTDTQYF
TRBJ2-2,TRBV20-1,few,CSATRTGSTGELFF
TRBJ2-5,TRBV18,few,CASSPLGSGGQETQYF
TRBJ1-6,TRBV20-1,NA,CSARGGTGNSPLHF
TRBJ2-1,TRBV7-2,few,CASTGRTTYNEQFF
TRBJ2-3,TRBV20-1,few,CSARQSGRSDTQYF
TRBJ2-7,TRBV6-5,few,CASSSRQGSLEQYF
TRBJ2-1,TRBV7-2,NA,CASTDRSSYNEQFF
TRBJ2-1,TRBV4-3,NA,CASSQEAQGQGAYNEQFF
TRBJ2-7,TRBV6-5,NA,CASSWTGGSSPYEQYF
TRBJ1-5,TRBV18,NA,CASSRLGRENQPQHF
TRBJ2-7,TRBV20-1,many,CSATFPGPHDYEQYF
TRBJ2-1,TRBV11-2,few,CASSLDRGTTYNEQFF
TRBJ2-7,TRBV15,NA,CATKGDRADPYEQYF
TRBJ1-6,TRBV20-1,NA,CSARGLAGSPLHF
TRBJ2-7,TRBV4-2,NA,CASSQDPGEYYEQYF
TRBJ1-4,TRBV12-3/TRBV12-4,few,CASSLSREKLFF
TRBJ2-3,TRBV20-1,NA,CSARAPGTGLTDTQYF
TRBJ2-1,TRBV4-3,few,CASSQGPTSLFLFF
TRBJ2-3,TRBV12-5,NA,CASGFGLADRTDTQYF
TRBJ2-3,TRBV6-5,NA,CASSYSTGGATDTQYF
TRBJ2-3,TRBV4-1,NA,CASSLLSGTDTQYF
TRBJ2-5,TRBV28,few,CASTTQAVETQYF
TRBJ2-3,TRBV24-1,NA,CATSGTSGSDTQYF
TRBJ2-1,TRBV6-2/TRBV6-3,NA,CASSYPGGSREQFF
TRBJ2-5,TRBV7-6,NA,CASSLTGGGNGETQYF
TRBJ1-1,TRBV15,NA,CATSRDNMNTEAFF
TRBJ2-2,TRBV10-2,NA,CASAGGGGNTGELFF
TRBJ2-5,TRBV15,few,CATSREGGGWGETQYF
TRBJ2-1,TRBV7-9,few,CASSFPLVAGDNEQFF
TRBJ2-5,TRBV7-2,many,CASSLQAGGPETQYF
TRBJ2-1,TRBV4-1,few,CASSQAGLGQFF